This T cell receptor beta chain was recovered during a study of graft-versus-host responses after intestinal transplantation. Turning to the study itself: Uniformly, recipients were administered anti-thymocyte globulin induction with subsequent tacrolimus and steroids for about 3 years.

Libraries were prepared by immunoSEQ multiplex PCR; TCRdb keeps only in-frame clonotypes and omits some of them. This sample has 90,000 to 100,000 clones, with about 91% found just once. V was clipped by 4 bases and J by 5 bases; unmatched bases: 5. CDR1 and CDR2 (germline): LGHNA, YSLEER. The CDR3 has 14 amino acids. This clone was recorded a few times. Its antigen is not known. Study-level findings and limits: Early post-transplant HvG declines tracked with peak circulating GvH clone levels. Some patients had graft-donor T cell macrochimerism. In their allografts, the ratios of graft-versus-host to host-versus-graft T cell clones were high.

The chain carries TRBV4-3 and TRBJ1-2; 9 positions match TRBD1. Sequences were derived from unstimulated CD8+ T cells sorted from spleen or lymph node cells, sampled before intestinal transplant. This receptor was taken from a human donor who received an intestinal transplant. DNA for the CDR3: TGCGCCAGCAGCCCGGGGACAGGGCAATATGGCTACACCTTC. It translates to CASSPGTGQYGYTF.